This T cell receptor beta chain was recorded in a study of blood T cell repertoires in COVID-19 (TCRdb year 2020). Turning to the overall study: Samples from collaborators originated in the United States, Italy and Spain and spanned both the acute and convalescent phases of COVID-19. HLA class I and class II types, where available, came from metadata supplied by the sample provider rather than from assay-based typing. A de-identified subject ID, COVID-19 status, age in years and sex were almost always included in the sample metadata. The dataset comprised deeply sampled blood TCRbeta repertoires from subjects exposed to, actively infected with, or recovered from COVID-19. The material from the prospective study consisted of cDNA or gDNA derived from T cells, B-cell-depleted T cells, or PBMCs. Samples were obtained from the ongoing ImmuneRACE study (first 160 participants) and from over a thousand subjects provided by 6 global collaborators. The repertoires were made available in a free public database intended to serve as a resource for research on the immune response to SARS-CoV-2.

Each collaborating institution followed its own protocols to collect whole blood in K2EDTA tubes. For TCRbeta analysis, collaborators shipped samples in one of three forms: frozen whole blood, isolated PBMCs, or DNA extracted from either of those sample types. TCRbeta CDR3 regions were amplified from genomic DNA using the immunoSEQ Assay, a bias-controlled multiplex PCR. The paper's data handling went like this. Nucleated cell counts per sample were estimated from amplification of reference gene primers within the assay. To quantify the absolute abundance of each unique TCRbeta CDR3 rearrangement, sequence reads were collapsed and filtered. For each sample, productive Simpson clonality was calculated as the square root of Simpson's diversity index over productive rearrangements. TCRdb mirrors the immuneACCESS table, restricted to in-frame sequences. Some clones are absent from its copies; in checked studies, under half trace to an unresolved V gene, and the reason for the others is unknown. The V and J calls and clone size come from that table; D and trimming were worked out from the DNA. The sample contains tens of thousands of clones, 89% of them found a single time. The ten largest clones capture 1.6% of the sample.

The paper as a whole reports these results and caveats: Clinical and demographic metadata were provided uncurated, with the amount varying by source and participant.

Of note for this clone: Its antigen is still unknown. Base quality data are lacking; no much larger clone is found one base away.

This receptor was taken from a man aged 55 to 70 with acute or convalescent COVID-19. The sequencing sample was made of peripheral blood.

The base sequence is TGCAGCGTTGAACTCCGGGACAGGGGGCTCTACGAGCAGTACTTC. It translates to CSVELRDRGLYEQYF. The chain employs TRBV29-1 and TRBJ2-7, with 12 middle bases fitting TRBD1. V trim: 2 bases; J trim: 3 bases; unmatched bases: 5. Spanning cysteine to phenylalanine, the CDR3 consists of 15 amino acids. Only CDR3 DNA is held: 45 bases, read in frame from base 1. Reading the germline V gene gives CDR1 SQVTM and CDR2 ANQGSEA.